This TCR beta chain was identified during a study of blood T cells in healthy people across ages. Findings and limits, study-wide: Bulk PBMC profiling left naive and antigen-experienced comparisons inconclusive.

This clonotype was observed a few times. Its antigen is unknown. Alongside a J-beta primer mix, a sample-barcoded 5' primer served in a second PCR lasting about 7 to 12 cycles. One entry per CDR3 protein results from TCRdb running MiXCR on the 5' RACE reads. The table includes 730,000 or so distinct CDR3 sequences, 40% to 50% detected once. Germline V gene sequence: CDR1 SGHRS, CDR2 YFSETQ. The CDR3 length is 16 residues. Trimming at V came to 4 bases and at J to 5 bases, leaving 9 bases not matched to a gene. The chain is built from TRBV5-1 and TRBJ2-5; 12 bases fit TRBD1. The origin of this receptor is a man older than 75 in good health. The sequenced sample was blood. The CDR3 nucleotides read TGCGCCAGCAGCCAGGCGGGACAGGGGGCGTTTGAGACCCAGTACTTC. It translates to CASSQAGQGAFETQYF.